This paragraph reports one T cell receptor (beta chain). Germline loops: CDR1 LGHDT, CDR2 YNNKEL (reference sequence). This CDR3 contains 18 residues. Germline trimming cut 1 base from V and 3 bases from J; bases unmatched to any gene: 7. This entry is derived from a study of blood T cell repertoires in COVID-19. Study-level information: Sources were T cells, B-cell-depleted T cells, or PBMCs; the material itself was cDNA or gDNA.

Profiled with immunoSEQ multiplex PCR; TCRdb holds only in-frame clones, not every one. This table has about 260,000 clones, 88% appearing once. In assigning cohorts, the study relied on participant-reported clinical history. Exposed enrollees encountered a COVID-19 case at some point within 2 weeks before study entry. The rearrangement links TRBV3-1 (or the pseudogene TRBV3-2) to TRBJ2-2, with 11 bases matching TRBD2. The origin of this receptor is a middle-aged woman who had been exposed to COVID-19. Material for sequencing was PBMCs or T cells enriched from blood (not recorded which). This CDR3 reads CASSQAVAGGPDTGELFF. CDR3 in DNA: TGTGCCAGCAGCCAAGCGGTAGCGGGGGGGCCGGACACCGGGGAGCTGTTTTTT.